The entry below describes one TCR beta chain. Its antigen is unknown. This record comes from a study of T-cell memory formation after mild COVID-19. Findings and caveats of the study: Mainly CM and EM harbored the contracting CD4+ clones; mainly EMRA harbored the CD8+ ones. Proof of SARS-CoV-2 specificity was absent for the second-wave clones that crested on day 37. Clones shrinking from day 15 to 85 showed even CD4/CD8 mixes; later expanders tilted CD4+.

TCRdb redid the calling of the 5' RACE reads with MiXCR, one entry per CDR3 protein. The sample consists of hundreds of thousands of distinct CDR3 sequences, 18% of them appearing once. This CDR3 is built from 16 residues. Unmatched junction bases numbered 12, after V lost 6 bases and J lost 3 bases. The germline V gene encodes CDR1 DFQATT and CDR2 SNEGSKA (reference sequence). Sequencing was carried out using PBMCs or a T cell subset sorted from them (not recorded which). The rearrangement links TRBV20-1 to TRBJ1-1; 11 bases map to TRBD1. The origin of this receptor is an adult woman who had mild COVID-19 (a few samples of this study predate the infection). Cell type and time point are not known. CDR3 residues: CSAPGTGGIKDTEAFF. The CDR3 DNA is TGCAGTGCGCCAGGGACAGGGGGGATCAAGGACACTGAAGCTTTCTTT.